The following is a TCR beta chain sequence with its context. Its target is not known. V dropped 0 bases and J dropped 9 bases, with 18 bases sitting between them. CDR1 MNHEY and CDR2 SVGAGI come from the germline V gene. This CDR3 has 15 amino acids. Data came from immunoSEQ multiplex PCR; TCRdb stores just in-frame clones and leaves some out. The repertoire holds under 15,000 clones, with approximately 70% as singletons. The sample comes from a study of tumor-infiltrating lymphocytes in localized non-small cell lung cancer. Study-wide results and caveats: Tumor T-cell fraction was not associated with recurrence-free survival. Compared with uninvolved lung, tumors showed higher T cell infiltration by TCRbeta sequencing.

The material sequenced was lung tumor tissue. V gene TRBV6-5 combines with J gene TRBJ2-7; weak D call: TRBD1 (5 bases). This receptor was taken from a human donor with non-small cell lung cancer. DNA for the CDR3: TGTGCCAGCAGTTACTCGTCTTTCAGGGTATTTCGGCAGTACTTC. This translates into CASSYSSFRVFRQYF.